This T cell receptor beta chain originates from a study of blood T cell repertoires in COVID-19. Study-wide background: Acute-phase and convalescent COVID-19 samples originated in the United States, Italy and Spain. T cells, B-cell-depleted T cells, or PBMCs supplied cDNA or gDNA.

Original data processing: Researchers report that nucleated cell counts were estimated from reference gene primer amplification. TCRdb's copy holds only in-frame clones and misses some; the assay was immunoSEQ multiplex PCR. That table is the source of V, J and clone size, and D and trimming were worked out from the DNA. The repertoire holds under 250,000 clones, with approximately 85% as singletons. The germline gives CDR1 MGHRA, CDR2 YSYEKL. The CDR3 covers 15 residues. V gave up 3 bases and J gave up 5 bases, with 13 bases separating them. The sequencing sample was made of peripheral blood. The TCR originated in a woman in her seventies with acute or convalescent COVID-19. J is TRBJ1-4 and V is TRBV4-1; D gene unclear. The CDR3 DNA reads TGCGCCAGCAGCCACCCTTGGAGCGTGAATGAAAAACTGTTTTTT. It codes for CASSHPWSVNEKLFF.